Below are 29 T cell receptor beta chains sequenced from a single sample in a study of shared T cell receptors in the human thymus. Here immunoSEQ multiplex PCR was the method, and the copy in TCRdb shows in-frame clones only, minus some. The repertoire holds roughly 700,000 clones, roughly 88% seen once, with 0.01% in the top ten. The data were also submitted as part of a second study, on human thymus T cells.

The sample consisted of thymocytes. Source of these receptors: a boy under three years old with a congenital heart defect.

V usage is TRBV20-1 and J usage is TRBJ2-7; D might be TRBD1 (5 bases). From germline, CDR1 is DFQATT and CDR2 SNEGSKA (reference sequence). With 5 bases removed from V and 7 bases from J, the gap between germline ends came to 12 bases. The CDR3 has 11 amino acids. The DNA of the CDR3 is TGCAGTGCTGGGCAGGACACTGAGCAGTACTTC. It specifies CSAGQDTEQYF.

This clone is a singleton in its sample. The J gene is TRBJ2-3, the V gene TRBV14; 10 bases are shared with TRBD2. J lost 1 base, V lost 5 bases, and 3 bases had no gene match. Germline CDR1 reads SGHDN; CDR2 reads FVKESK. This CDR3 comprises 15 residues. CDR3 in amino acids: CASSLSGRGTDTQYF. CDR3 DNA sequence: TGTGCCAGCAGCTTAAGCGGGAGGGGCACAGATACGCAGTATTTT.

This chain uses TRBV5-4 with TRBJ2-1, with 9 bases aligning to TRBD1. Per germline, CDR1 SGHNT and CDR2 YYREEE (reference sequence). J was trimmed by 2 bases and V by 5 bases; bases with no gene match: 17. CDR3 length equals 19 residues. The DNA for the CDR3 is TGTGCCAGCAGTCCGGCGGACAGGGGACTATTCCGCCCCTACAATGAGCAGTTCTTC. The encoded protein is CASSPADRGLFRPYNEQFF. The full variable domain, in which reference TRBV5-4 and TRBJ2-1 provide the parts outside the CDR3, is ETGVTQSPTHLIKTRGQQVTLRCSSQSGHNTVSWYQQALGQGPQFIFQYYREEENGRGNFPPRFSGLQFPNYSSELNVNALELDDSALYLCASSPADRGLFRPYNEQFFGPGTRLTVL.

The chain carries TRBV2 and TRBJ2-2; 12 bases line up with TRBD1. Unmatched junction bases numbered 11, after V lost 5 bases and J lost 7 bases. The CDR3 runs 17 residues. In germline, CDR1 is SNHLY, CDR2 FYNNEI. The chain's CDR3 is CASSCHRDRGRGGELFF. The CDR3 nucleotides are TGTGCCAGCAGTTGTCACCGGGACAGGGGGCGCGGCGGGGAGCTGTTTTTT.

The CDR3 loop is CASSQDDRGFSYEQYF. CDR3 nucleotides: TGTGCCAGCAGCCAAGATGACAGGGGGTTCTCCTACGAGCAGTACTTC. V usage is TRBV4-2 and J usage is TRBJ2-7; TRBD1 aligns across 9 bases. Losses at the gene ends were 0 bases for V and 0 bases for J; bases not matched to a gene: 3. Germline lookup yields CDR1 LGHNA and CDR2 YNFKEQ. The CDR3 runs to 16 residues.

The chain recombines TRBV29-1 with TRBJ2-5; TRBD2 is a possible D gene (5 bases). The CDR3 runs 13 residues. V was cut by 5 bases and J by 4 bases, with 14 bases left in between. Germline V gene lookup returns CDR1 SQVTM and CDR2 ANQGSEA. CDR3 sequence reads: CSVSGKRPETQYF. The CDR3 DNA sequence: TGCAGCGTTTCGGGGAAACGGCCAGAGACCCAGTACTTC.

Only one count was recorded for this clone. The chain recombines TRBV7-9 with TRBJ2-1; 9 bases are a match to TRBD1. Germline V lookup: CDR1 SEHNR, CDR2 FQNEAQ (reference sequence). The CDR3 extends over 15 amino acids. Trimming at V came to 7 bases and at J to 4 bases, leaving 8 bases not matched to a gene. CDR3 in DNA: TGTGCCAGCATCTTGGCCGGGACAGGGTACAATGAGCAGTTCTTC. Protein: CASILAGTGYNEQFF.

The chain links TRBV18 to TRBJ2-7, with TRBD1 matching over 9 bases. The junction had 8 bases not matched to a gene; V was cut back by 5 bases and J by 6 bases. Germline lookup yields CDR1 KGHSH and CDR2 LQKENI. This CDR3 is 14 amino acids long. The CDR3 nucleotides are TGTGCCAGCTCAAACAGGGGGCGTCCTGCCGAGCAGTACTTC. Translated: CASSNRGRPAEQYF.

In regard to this clone: A junction end diverges from the germline sequence, so it may reflect a read error. The CDR3: CASSFRGGGNQPQHF. CDR3 DNA sequence: TGTGCCAGCAGTTTTCGGGGGGGAGGCAACCAGCCCCAGCATTTT. The chain couples TRBV28 to TRBJ1-5, with D maybe TRBD1 (5 bases). CDR3 size: 15 residues. Germline lookup yields CDR1 MDHEN and CDR2 SYDVKM.

A single count supports this clone. The chain employs TRBV23-1 and TRBJ1-2, with D perhaps TRBD1 (5 bases). TRBV23-1 is sorted into the ORF group, with uncertain function. The ends were cut back, 5 bases at V and 7 bases at J, with 14 bases in the middle. The length of the CDR3 is 13 residues. The CDR3 nucleotides are TGCGCCAGCAGTTCAACTCGACAGACTGGCTACACCTTC. Translation gives CASSSTRQTGYTF.

The chain employs TRBV4-3 and TRBJ1-1, with D perhaps TRBD1 (5 bases). The CDR3 covers 18 residues. Germline V gene lookup returns CDR1 LGHNA and CDR2 YSLEER. V lost 1 base and J lost 4, with 22 bases in between. The CDR3 spells CASSQAPFVGWRGTEAFF. Written as DNA, the CDR3 is TGCGCCAGCAGCCAAGCCCCTTTTGTGGGGTGGAGGGGCACTGAAGCTTTCTTT.

CDR3 DNA: TGTGCCAGCAGCTTCTCGACAGGGGGCGCGGAGACCCAGTACTTC. Residues: CASSFSTGGAETQYF. V usage is TRBV11-2 and J usage is TRBJ2-5; TRBD1 agrees at 10 bases. V shed 3 bases and J 5 bases; nucleotides not matched to a gene: 6. The CDR3 has 15 amino acids. Germline-derived CDR1 and CDR2 are SGHAT and FQNNGV.

The V gene is TRBV12-5, the J gene TRBJ2-7; tentatively, D is TRBD2 (7 bases). The germline gives CDR1 LGHNT, CDR2 FRNRAP. V dropped 3 bases and J dropped 2 bases, with 11 bases sitting between them. CDR3 size: 14 residues. The CDR3 nucleotides are TGTGCTAGTGGTTTAAGGGGGGGTGCCTACGAGCAGTACTTC. Residues: CASGLRGGAYEQYF.

The rearrangement links TRBV5-6 to TRBJ2-1; 9 nucleotides agree with TRBD2. The CDR3 contains 17 residues. Germline trimming cut 0 bases from V and 8 bases from J; bases unmatched to any gene: 12. Looked up from germline, CDR1 is SGHDT and CDR2 is YYEEEE. In DNA, the CDR3 is TGTGCCAGCAGCTTGGTACGGGGCGGGAGGGCCGGCGATGAGCAGTTCTTC. It translates to CASSLVRGGRAGDEQFF.

V and J are TRBV7-2 and TRBJ2-7; tentatively, D is TRBD1 (6 bases). Germline V gene data show CDR1 as SGHTA and CDR2 as FQGNSA. The ends were cut back, 1 base at V and 0 bases at J, with 19 bases in the middle. The CDR3 spans 18 residues. The CDR3 sequence is CASSLVSPAGAPSYEQYF. CDR3 in DNA: TGTGCCAGCAGCTTAGTGTCCCCCGCAGGGGCCCCCTCCTACGAGCAGTACTTC. The full variable domain, completed using reference TRBV7-2 and TRBJ2-7, is GAGVSQSPSNKVTEKGKDVELRCDPISGHTALYWYRQSLGQGLEFLIYFQGNSAPDKSGLPSDRFSAERTGGSVSTLTIQRTQQEDSAVYLCASSLVSPAGAPSYEQYFGPGTRLTVT.

V usage is TRBV5-4 and J usage is TRBJ2-1; D uncertain. The CDR3 contains 13 residues. V was clipped by 0 bases and J by 5 bases, with 6 bases between them. The germline CDR1 and CDR2 sequences are SGHNT and YYREEE (reference sequence). The CDR3 loop is CASSLARNNEQFF. The DNA of the CDR3 is TGTGCCAGCAGCTTGGCGCGGAACAATGAGCAGTTCTTC.

The chain couples TRBV5-4 to TRBJ2-2; 16 bases fit TRBD2. There are 19 residues in the CDR3. Germline CDR1 reads SGHNT; CDR2 reads YYREEE (reference sequence). The trim removed 4 bases at V and 7 bases at J, leaving 13 bases unmatched. The CDR3 DNA is TGTGCCAGCAGCCTGGGGACTAGCGGGAGGGCCGAAATTGACGGGGAGCTGTTTTTT. Encoded protein: CASSLGTSGRAEIDGELFF.

This clone was seen a few times. This rearrangement joins TRBV25-1 to TRBJ2-7, with a tentative D call TRBD1 (6 bases). Germline-derived CDR1 and CDR2 are MGHDK and SYGVNS. This CDR3 is built from 17 residues. V lost 5 bases and J lost 3, with 23 bases in between. In nucleotides, the CDR3 is TGTGCCAGCAGTACCTGGGCACAGGGACGGAAGGTCTACGAGCAGTACTTC. Translated: CASSTWAQGRKVYEQYF.

A remark on this clone: The same CDR3 is also encoded by other DNA sequences in this sample. This chain uses TRBV29-1 with TRBJ1-1, with unresolved D. V lost 3 bases and J lost 1, with 12 bases in between. Germline CDR1 SQVTM, CDR2 ANQGSEA. The CDR3 totals 14 residues. CDR3 sequence (DNA): TGCAGCGTTGATCAACTAGTGAGGAACACTGAAGCTTTCTTT. It yields the protein CSVDQLVRNTEAFF.

The chain combines TRBV4-1 with TRBJ2-7; TRBD2 is a possible D gene (6 bases). CDR3 length: 15 residues. From germline, CDR1 is MGHRA and CDR2 YSYEKL. V was pared by 0 bases and J by 2 bases, with 11 bases between. The CDR3 sequence: CASSQDRGAAYEQYF. CDR3 nucleotides: TGCGCCAGCAGCCAAGACCGCGGGGCTGCCTACGAGCAGTACTTC.

This chain connects TRBV28 to TRBJ2-7; D is uncertain. The length of the CDR3 is 16 residues. With 4 bases removed from V and 0 bases from J, the gap between germline ends came to 16 bases. CDR1 and CDR2 from the germline V gene are MDHEN and SYDVKM. CDR3 coding DNA: TGTGCCAGCAGTTCAGCCATCGAGAGGAGCTCCTACGAGCAGTACTTC. This codes for CASSSAIERSSYEQYF.

V and J are TRBV6-5 and TRBJ1-2; a possible D gene is TRBD1 (5 bases). Looked up from germline, CDR1 is MNHEY and CDR2 is SVGAGI. Trimming left V 6 bases short and J 3 bases short, with 17 bases between. The CDR3 loop spans 15 amino acids. CDR3 nucleotide sequence: TGTGCCAGCAGACCAGACAGTAAAGAGGACTATGGCTACACCTTC. It translates to CASRPDSKEDYGYTF.

This chain links TRBV6-5 with TRBJ2-7; D ambiguous. Per the germline V gene, CDR1 is MNHEY and CDR2 is SVGAGI. Trimming removed 5 bases from V and 3 bases from J, with 8 bases in between. CDR3 size: 12 residues. This chain's CDR3 is CASSGHSYEQYF. CDR3 sequence (DNA): TGTGCCAGCAGTGGTCACAGCTACGAGCAGTACTTC.

The chain carries TRBV25-1 and TRBJ1-2; 12 bases line up with TRBD1. V lost 4 bases, J lost 5 bases, and 5 bases stayed unmatched. Germline V gives CDR1 MGHDK, CDR2 SYGVNS. The CDR3 spans 15 residues. CDR3 region: CASSGGTGGGYGYTF. The CDR3 region has the DNA TGTGCCAGCAGTGGGGGGACAGGGGGCGGGTATGGCTACACCTTC.

V usage is TRBV7-9 and J usage is TRBJ2-1; 8 bases are shared with TRBD2. The CDR3 covers 18 residues. From germline, CDR1 is SEHNR and CDR2 FQNEAQ (reference sequence). Trimming removed 1 base from V and 5 bases from J; junction bases left unmatched: 13. The CDR3 coding sequence is TGTGCCAGCAGCTTAGGAACCCCTTGGCGGGAGGCCCACAATGAGCAGTTCTTC. Its protein product is CASSLGTPWREAHNEQFF.

V is TRBV7-9 and J is TRBJ2-5; the match to TRBD2 covers 9 bases. The length of the CDR3 is 15 residues. V was pared by 2 bases and J by 5 bases, with 6 bases of the junction left unmatched. CDR1 is SEHNR, CDR2 FQNEAQ, per germline (reference sequence). The CDR3, as DNA: TGTGCCAGCAGCTTACGGCTAGCGGGAAACGAGACCCAGTACTTC. Amino acid sequence: CASSLRLAGNETQYF. Full variable domain (missing parts from reference TRBV7-9 and TRBJ2-5): DTGVSQNPRHKITKRGQNVTFRCDPISEHNRLYWYRQTLGQGPEFLTYFQNEAQLEKSRLLSDRFSAERPKGSFSTLEIQRTEQGDSAMYLCASSLRLAGNETQYFGPGTRLLVL.

The DNA of the CDR3 is TGTGCCAGCAGCTTCGGGCGGGAGGGCCGCGAGCAGTACTTC. It encodes CASSFGREGREQYF. The gene calls are TRBV11-3 and TRBJ2-7, with 9 nucleotides matching TRBD2. Germline V gene data show CDR1 as SGHNT and CDR2 as YENEEA. The V and J ends lost 3 bases and 6 bases, in that order; junction bases with no gene match: 6. The CDR3 runs 14 residues. Full variable domain (remainder filled in from reference TRBV11-3 and TRBJ2-7): EAGVVQSPRYKIIEKKQPVAFWCNPISGHNTLYWYLQNLGQGPELLIRYENEEAVDDSQLPKDRFSAERLKGVDSTLKIQPAELGDSAVYLCASSFGREGREQYFGPGTRLTVT.

The chain couples TRBV7-9 to TRBJ2-7; the match to TRBD1 covers 12 bases. The CDR3 has 16 amino acids. The germline CDR1 and CDR2 sequences are SEHNR and FQNEAQ (reference sequence). Losses at the gene ends were 4 bases for V and 7 bases for J; bases not matched to a gene: 11. This CDR3 is CASSSPTGTGGLEQYF. In DNA form, the CDR3 reads TGTGCCAGCAGCTCTCCCACCGGGACAGGGGGCTTGGAGCAGTACTTC.

The V gene is TRBV27, the J gene TRBJ2-5, with D tentatively TRBD2 (5 bases). V lost 0 bases and J 5 bases, leaving 7 bases between the germline ends. The CDR3 is made up of 13 amino acids. Germline V gene sequence: CDR1 MNHEY, CDR2 SMNVEV (reference sequence). The CDR3 DNA reads TGTGCCAGCAGTTTATCGAGAGGGGAGACCCAGTACTTC. The encoded protein is CASSLSRGETQYF.